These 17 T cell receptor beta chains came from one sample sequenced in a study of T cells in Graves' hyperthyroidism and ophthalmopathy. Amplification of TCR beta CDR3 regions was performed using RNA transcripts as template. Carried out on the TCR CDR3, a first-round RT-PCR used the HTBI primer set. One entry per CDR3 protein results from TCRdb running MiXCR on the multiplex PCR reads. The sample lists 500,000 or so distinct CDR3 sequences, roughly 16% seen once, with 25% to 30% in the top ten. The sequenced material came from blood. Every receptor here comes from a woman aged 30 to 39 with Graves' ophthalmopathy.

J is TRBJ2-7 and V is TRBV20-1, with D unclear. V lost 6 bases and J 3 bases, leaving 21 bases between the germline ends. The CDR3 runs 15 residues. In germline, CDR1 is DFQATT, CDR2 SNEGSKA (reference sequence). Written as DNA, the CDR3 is TGCAGTGCGAGCAGAGGTTCGGCCGGTAGCTACGAGCAGTACTTC. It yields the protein CSASRGSAGSYEQYF.

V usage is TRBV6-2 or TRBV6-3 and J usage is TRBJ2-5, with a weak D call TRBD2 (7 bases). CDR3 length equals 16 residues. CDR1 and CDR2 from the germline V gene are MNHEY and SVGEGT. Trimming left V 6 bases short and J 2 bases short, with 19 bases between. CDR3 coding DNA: TGTGCCAGCAGCCTCGGGGGGCCAACTACACAAGAGACCCAGTACTTC. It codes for CASSLGGPTTQETQYF.

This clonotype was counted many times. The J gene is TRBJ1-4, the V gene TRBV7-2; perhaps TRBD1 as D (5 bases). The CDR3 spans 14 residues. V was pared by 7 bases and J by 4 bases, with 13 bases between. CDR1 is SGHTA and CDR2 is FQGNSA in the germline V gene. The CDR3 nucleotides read TGTGCCAGCAAGACGACAGCCCTTAATGAAAAACTGTTTTTT. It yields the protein CASKTTALNEKLFF.

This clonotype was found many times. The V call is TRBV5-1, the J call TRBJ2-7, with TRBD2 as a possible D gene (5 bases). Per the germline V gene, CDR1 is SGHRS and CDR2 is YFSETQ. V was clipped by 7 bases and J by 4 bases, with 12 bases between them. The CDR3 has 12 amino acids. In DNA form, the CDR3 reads TGCGCCAGCGGAAACAGCGGATACGAGCAGTACTTC. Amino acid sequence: CASGNSGYEQYF.

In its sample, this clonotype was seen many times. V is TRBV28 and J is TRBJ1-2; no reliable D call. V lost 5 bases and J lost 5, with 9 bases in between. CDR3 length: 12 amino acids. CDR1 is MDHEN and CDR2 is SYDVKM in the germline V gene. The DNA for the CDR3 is TGTGCCAGCAGTATCGGCCCATATGGCTACACCTTC. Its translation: CASSIGPYGYTF.

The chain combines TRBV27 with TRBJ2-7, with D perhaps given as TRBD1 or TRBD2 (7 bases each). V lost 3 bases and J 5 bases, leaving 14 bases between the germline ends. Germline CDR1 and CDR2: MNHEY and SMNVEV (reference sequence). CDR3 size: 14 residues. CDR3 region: CASSFGQGGDEQYF. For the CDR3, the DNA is TGTGCCAGCAGTTTTGGGCAGGGGGGGGACGAGCAGTACTTC.

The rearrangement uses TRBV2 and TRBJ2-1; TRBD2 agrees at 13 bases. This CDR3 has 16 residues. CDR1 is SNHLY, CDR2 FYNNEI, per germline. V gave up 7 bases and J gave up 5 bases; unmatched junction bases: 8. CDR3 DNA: TGTGCCAGCATCGGGGGACTAGCGGGACTCGACAATGAGCAGTTCTTC. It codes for CASIGGLAGLDNEQFF.

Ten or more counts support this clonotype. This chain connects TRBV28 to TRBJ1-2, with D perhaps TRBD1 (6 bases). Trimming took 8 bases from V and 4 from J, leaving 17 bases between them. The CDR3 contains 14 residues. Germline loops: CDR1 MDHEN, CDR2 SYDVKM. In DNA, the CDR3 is TGTGCCAGCCTCGGGGGCATATTAGCCTATGGCTACACCTTC. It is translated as CASLGGILAYGYTF.

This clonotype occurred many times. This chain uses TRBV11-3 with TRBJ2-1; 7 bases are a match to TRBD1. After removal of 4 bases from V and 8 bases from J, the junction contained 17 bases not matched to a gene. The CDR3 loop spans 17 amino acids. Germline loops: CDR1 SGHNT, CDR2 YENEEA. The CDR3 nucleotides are TGTGCCAGCAGCTCAGACCCGAGGGGGCGCGATGAGGATGAGCAGTTCTTC. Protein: CASSSDPRGRDEDEQFF.

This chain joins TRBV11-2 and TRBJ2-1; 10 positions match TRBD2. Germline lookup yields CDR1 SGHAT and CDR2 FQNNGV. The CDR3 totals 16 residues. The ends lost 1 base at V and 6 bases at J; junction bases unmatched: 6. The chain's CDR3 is CASSLAWTSGGNEQFF. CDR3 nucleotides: TGTGCCAGCAGCTTAGCCTGGACTAGCGGAGGCAATGAGCAGTTCTTC.

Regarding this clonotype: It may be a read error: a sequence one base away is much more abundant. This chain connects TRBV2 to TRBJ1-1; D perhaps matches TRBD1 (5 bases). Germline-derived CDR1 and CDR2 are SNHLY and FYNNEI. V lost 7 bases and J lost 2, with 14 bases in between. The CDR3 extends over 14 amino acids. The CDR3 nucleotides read TGTGCCAGCATCGAGGGGCAGCCTAACACTGAAGCTTTCTTT. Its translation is CASIEGQPNTEAFF.

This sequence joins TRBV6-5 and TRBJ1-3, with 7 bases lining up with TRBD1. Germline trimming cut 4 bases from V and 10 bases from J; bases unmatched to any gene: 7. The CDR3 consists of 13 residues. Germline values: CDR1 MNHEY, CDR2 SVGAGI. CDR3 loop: CASSSDRSNTIYF. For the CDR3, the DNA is TGTGCCAGCAGTTCGGACAGGAGTAATACCATATATTTT.

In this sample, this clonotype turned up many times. The CDR3 reads CASSLESPDTDTQYF. The CDR3 DNA reads TGCGCCAGCAGCTTGGAATCCCCAGACACAGATACGCAGTATTTT. The chain carries TRBV5-1 and TRBJ2-3; D uncertain. Germline CDR1 is SGHRS and CDR2 is YFSETQ. CDR3 length equals 15 residues. V shed 0 bases and J shed 2 bases, with 10 bases lying between them.

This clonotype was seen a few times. The CDR3 is CAWARDRAYEQYF. The CDR3 DNA follows: TGTGCCTGGGCTCGGGACAGGGCGTACGAGCAGTACTTC. The V call is TRBV30, the J call TRBJ2-7; 9 bases match TRBD1. With V trimmed by 5 bases and J by 4 bases, 6 bases remained unmatched. The CDR3 consists of 13 residues. Germline lookup yields CDR1 GTSNPN and CDR2 SVGIG (reference sequence). The variable domain in full, completed from reference TRBV30 and TRBJ2-7, reads SQTIHQWPATLVQPVGSPLSLECTVEGTSNPNLYWYRQAAGRGLQLLFYSVGIGQISSEVPQNLSASRPQDRQFILSSKKLLLSDSGFYLCAWARDRAYEQYFGPGTRLTVT.

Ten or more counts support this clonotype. Here the CDR3 reads CASSLKSSYGYTF. The CDR3, as DNA: TGCGCCAGCAGCTTGAAGTCAAGCTATGGCTACACCTTC. The chain joins TRBV5-1 to TRBJ1-2, with D hard to call. Germline V lookup: CDR1 SGHRS, CDR2 YFSETQ. Trimming left V 1 base short and J 4 bases short, with 8 bases between. This CDR3 has 13 residues.

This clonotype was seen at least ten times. For the CDR3, the DNA is TGTGCCAGCAGTTTAAGATCTAGCGGGAGAAACCCCCACTACGAGCAGTACTTC. As protein: CASSLRSSGRNPHYEQYF. V usage is TRBV27 and J usage is TRBJ2-7, with 10 nucleotides matching TRBD2. CDR3 length: 18 amino acids. Germline V gene sequence: CDR1 MNHEY, CDR2 SMNVEV (reference sequence). V lost 2 bases to trimming and J lost 3 bases; unmatched junction nucleotides: 13.

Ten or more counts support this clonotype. The CDR3 DNA follows: TGTGCCAGCAGTAATTACTTAGGTAGGCAGTTGTCCTACGAGCAGTACTTC. Its translation: CASSNYLGRQLSYEQYF. The chain is built from TRBV11-2 and TRBJ2-7; D remains ambiguous. This CDR3 is built from 17 residues. Trimming removed 6 bases at V and 1 base at J, with 22 bases between. In germline, CDR1 is SGHAT, CDR2 FQNNGV.